This TCR beta chain was sequenced in a study of tumor-infiltrating lymphocytes in primary liver carcinoma. As for the study in general: About 3.65 to 7.5 million productive TCRbeta reads were obtained from the samples, with similar numbers across tissue types. Study-level findings and limits: Lesser overlap characterized tumor-adjacent and tumor-blood pairs relative to tumor region pairs. Tumors significantly exceeded blood in top-250-clone fraction (p = 0.039).

Production of TCR beta cDNA used roughly 0.55 ug total RNA together with a constant-region primer. Slightly modified ARM-PCR served as the procedure for the TCR beta libraries. These libraries came from three rounds of nested multiplex PCR. A C-beta reverse primer and TRBV1-TRBV30 forward primers served in each of the first two PCR rounds, at about 10 cycles apiece. Using its own MiXCR run on the multiplex PCR reads, TCRdb lists one record per CDR3 protein. This sample carries about 310,000 distinct CDR3 sequences, almost 60% of them seen once, and the ten largest clones take approximately 17%. The length of the CDR3 is 13 residues. Between the trimmed V and J ends, which lost 5 bases and 1 base, there was a span of 10 bases. CDR1 SQVTM and CDR2 ANQGSEA come from the germline V gene. RNA isolated from unsorted whole blood supplied the blood RNA, with germline DNA also extracted. With respect to this clonotype: Its antigen is unidentified.

The chain couples TRBV29-1 to TRBJ2-3; D uncertain. Sequencing was performed on peripheral blood. This receptor was taken from a woman aged 25 to 45 with primary liver carcinoma and hepatitis B virus infection. CDR3 protein: CSVNDGGTDTQYF. The CDR3 DNA is TGCAGCGTTAATGACGGAGGCACAGATACGCAGTATTTT.